The 15 T cell receptor beta chains given below trace back to one sample, sequenced in a study of vaccination and CD4 T cells after COVID-19. The sample's treatment: roughly 10-day PBMC culture with coronavirus spike peptide pools or control peptides (ViraFEST assay). Their recognized antigens are unknown. Sequence data for DNA of cultured CD4+ T cells were generated by the Oncomine TCR Beta short-read assay. Each CDR3 protein is one row after TCRdb ran MiXCR on the PCR reads. The sample shows some 20,000 distinct CDR3 sequences, roughly 41% of them seen only once. The sequenced sample was CD4+ T cells from blood, cultured in vitro, obtained after SARS-CoV-2 vaccination. The receptors stem from a human donor who had recovered from COVID-19.

This clonotype occurred a few times. The rearrangement joins TRBV5-4 to TRBJ1-1, with a possible D match to TRBD1 (6 bases). CDR1 is SGHNT, CDR2 YYREEE, per germline (reference sequence). This CDR3 is built from 13 residues. V dropped 1 base and J dropped 7 bases, with 11 bases sitting between them. The CDR3 nucleotides read TGTGCCAGCAGCTTGCCACAGGGCAATGAAGCTTTCTTT. Its translation: CASSLPQGNEAFF.

This clonotype occurred once. The rearrangement joins TRBV19 to TRBJ2-4; the match to TRBD1 covers 8 bases. The germline gives CDR1 LNHDA, CDR2 SQIVND (reference sequence). Trimming cost V 8 bases and J 0 bases; bases outside gene matches: 6. This CDR3 has 15 amino acids. The DNA of the CDR3 is TGTGCCAGTTCAGGGGGCTGGGGAGCCAAAAACATTCAGTACTTC. This encodes CASSGGWGAKNIQYF.

A note on this clonotype: The junction shows a germline mismatch at one end, possibly a read error. The V call is TRBV20-1, the J call TRBJ2-3; possibly TRBD2 for D (6 bases). The CDR3 extends over 12 amino acids. Germline values: CDR1 DFQATT, CDR2 SNEGSKA (reference sequence). Here the CDR3 reads CSTSSGADTQYF. The CDR3 DNA is TGCAGTACTAGTTCGGGGGCAGATACGCAGTATTTT.

The V call is TRBV2, the J call TRBJ1-4; D perhaps matches TRBD1 (6 bases). V lost 4 bases, J lost 5 bases, and 11 bases lay in between. CDR3 size: 14 residues. Germline CDR1 SNHLY, CDR2 FYNNEI. CDR3 region: CASSVRGQNEKLFF. The CDR3 bases are TGTGCCAGCAGTGTACGAGGACAGAATGAAAAACTGTTTTTT.

V usage is TRBV24-1 and J usage is TRBJ2-3, with a weak D call TRBD1 (6 bases). Between the trimmed V and J ends, which lost 5 bases and 1 base, there was a span of 9 bases. The CDR3 is made up of 14 amino acids. Germline loops: CDR1 KGHDR, CDR2 SFDVKD. In DNA, the CDR3 is TGTGCCACCAGTGGGGCAGGGGGCACAGATACGCAGTATTTT. Translating it yields CATSGAGGTDTQYF.

V gene TRBV12-3 or TRBV12-4 combines with J gene TRBJ2-3; 10 positions match TRBD2. V dropped 1 base and J dropped 5; count of bases not matched to a gene: 9. There are 17 residues in the CDR3. CDR3 bases: TGTGCCAGCAGTTTAGATCAGTTAGCGGGGGGAGGAGATACGCAGTATTTT. It specifies CASSLDQLAGGGDTQYF.

This clonotype was seen a few times. This sequence joins TRBV4-1 and TRBJ2-7, with no clear D. This CDR3 is built from 15 residues. Germline CDR1 and CDR2: MGHRA and YSYEKL. The ends were cut back, 1 base at V and 2 bases at J, with 12 bases in the middle. As DNA, the CDR3 is TGCGCCAGCAGCCAAGGTGAACAGTTTACCTACGAGCAGTACTTC. As protein: CASSQGEQFTYEQYF.

This clonotype was found once. This chain connects TRBV7-9 to TRBJ2-7; 7 bases are a match to TRBD2. V dropped 3 bases and J dropped 1; count of bases not matched to a gene: 6. The CDR3 consists of 15 residues. Germline V CDR1 and CDR2: SEHNR, FQNEAQ (reference sequence). In DNA form, the CDR3 reads TGTGCCAGCAGCTTCGGGACTACAAGTTCCTACGAGCAGTACTTC. Amino acids: CASSFGTTSSYEQYF.

This sequence joins TRBV25-1 and TRBJ2-1; 7 bases line up with TRBD1. V trimming: 1 base; J trimming: 2 bases; junction bases outside the gene matches: 5. CDR1 and CDR2 (germline): MGHDK, SYGVNS. CDR3 length: 16 amino acids. The CDR3 bases are TGTGCCAGCAGTGAATGGTTAGGGGGCGCCTACAATGAGCAGTTCTTC. It specifies CASSEWLGGAYNEQFF.

The chain uses TRBV20-1 and TRBJ1-3; D unclear. Trimming stripped 4 bases from V and 0 bases from J, with 13 bases between. CDR1 is DFQATT and CDR2 is SNEGSKA in the germline V gene (reference sequence). The CDR3 sequence is 15 residues long. The CDR3 protein is CSATPTGNSGNTIYF. In nucleotides, the CDR3 is TGCAGTGCTACCCCGACTGGGAACTCTGGAAACACCATATATTTT.

The J gene is TRBJ1-5, the V gene TRBV6-5, with D perhaps TRBD1 (5 bases). Germline V lookup: CDR1 MNHEY, CDR2 SVGAGI. V was shortened by 2 bases and J by 9 bases, with 14 bases between the two germline ends. The CDR3 has 14 amino acids. Here the CDR3 reads CASSYRGGLTPQHF. In DNA form, the CDR3 reads TGTGCCAGCAGTTACAGGGGCGGACTGACGCCCCAGCATTTT.

The rearrangement uses TRBV28 and TRBJ2-7; 15 bases are shared with TRBD2. The CDR3 sequence is 15 residues long. Germline CDR1 is MDHEN and CDR2 is SYDVKM. After removal of 4 bases from V and 7 bases from J, the junction contained 5 bases not matched to a gene. CDR3 residues: CASSYGTSGRREQYF. The CDR3 DNA sequence: TGTGCCAGCAGTTACGGGACTAGCGGGAGGAGAGAGCAGTACTTC.

The chain combines TRBV20-1 with TRBJ2-1; 11 bases are shared with TRBD2. V trimming: 1 base; J trimming: 9 bases; junction bases outside the gene matches: 8. The germline CDR1 and CDR2 sequences are DFQATT and SNEGSKA (reference sequence). The CDR3 runs to 15 residues. CDR3 nucleotide sequence: TGCAGTGCTAGAGTAGCGGGAGGGGCCCGTTTTGAGCAGTTCTTC. Protein: CSARVAGGARFEQFF.

Only a few counts were recorded for this clonotype. The rearrangement uses TRBV7-6 and TRBJ2-7, with a tentative D call TRBD1 (6 bases). With 5 bases removed from V and 3 bases from J, the gap between germline ends came to 14 bases. CDR1 is SGHVS, CDR2 FNYEAQ, per germline. This CDR3 is built from 14 residues. The CDR3 DNA follows: TGTGCCAGCAGCCCGCAACAGGGTAACTACGAGCAGTACTTC. Its translation: CASSPQQGNYEQYF.

The rearrangement uses TRBV5-1 and TRBJ2-1; D is undetermined. CDR3 length: 12 amino acids. V was shortened by 0 bases and J by 8 bases, with 6 bases between the two germline ends. CDR1 SGHRS and CDR2 YFSETQ come from the germline V gene. The CDR3: CASSLEEYEQFF. The DNA of the CDR3 is TGCGCCAGCAGCTTGGAAGAGTATGAGCAGTTCTTC.